The 25 T cell receptor beta chains presented below share a single source sample, sequenced in a study of PD-1 and CTLA-4 blockade in melanoma. Sequenced by immunoSEQ multiplex PCR; TCRdb stores in-frame clones only, minus some. The profile shows 15,000 to 20,000 clones, roughly 73% of them singletons. This material consisted of CD8+ T cells from peripheral blood, taken before anti-PD-1 treatment. These receptors all come from a human donor with melanoma.

A single count supports this clone. The J gene is TRBJ1-5, the V gene TRBV5-1; D possibly corresponds to TRBD1 (6 bases). V shed 2 bases and J shed 0 bases, with 9 bases lying between them. The CDR3 covers 15 residues. Germline-derived CDR1 and CDR2 are SGHRS and YFSETQ. This CDR3 is CASSLTGSSNQPQHF. The CDR3 DNA follows: TGCGCCAGCAGCTTAACAGGGTCTAGCAATCAGCCCCAGCATTTT.

This clone has a handful of counts. This chain links TRBV27 with TRBJ2-1; D not resolved. Looked up from germline, CDR1 is MNHEY and CDR2 is SMNVEV (reference sequence). The V and J ends lost 7 bases and 7 bases respectively, with 17 bases between them. The CDR3 contains 14 residues. The CDR3 loop is CASMTTPLGNEQFF. The CDR3 DNA sequence: TGTGCCAGCATGACGACCCCCCTGGGGAATGAGCAGTTCTTC.

The chain combines TRBV12-3 or TRBV12-4 with TRBJ1-4; D gene unclear. This CDR3 contains 13 residues. Deletions cut 3 bases from V and 3 bases from J, with 5 bases between. CDR3 sequence (DNA): TGTGCCAGCAGTTTTAGGTCTAATGAAAAACTGTTTTTT. Protein product: CASSFRSNEKLFF.

This clone has a handful of counts. The chain carries TRBV6-5 and TRBJ2-7, with a possible D match to TRBD1 (5 bases). Germline CDR1 is MNHEY and CDR2 is SVGAGI. The CDR3 consists of 16 residues. V lost 4 bases and J 3 bases, leaving 19 bases between the germline ends. The CDR3 here is CASSSFDSTQYYEQYF. The CDR3 DNA is TGTGCCAGCAGTTCCTTCGACAGTACTCAGTACTACGAGCAGTACTTC.

CDR3 sequence reads: CASSSDLAGSNNEQFF. Here the CDR3 DNA reads TGTGCCAGCAGTTCCGATCTAGCGGGCTCAAACAATGAGCAGTTCTTC. V gene TRBV6-5 combines with J gene TRBJ2-1; 8 bases match TRBD2. V shed 4 bases, J shed 5 bases, and the junction held 10 bases outside the gene matches. The germline V gene encodes CDR1 MNHEY and CDR2 SVGAGI. There are 16 residues in the CDR3.

The chain carries TRBV7-9 and TRBJ2-5; D not resolved. The ends were cut back, 3 bases at V and 2 bases at J, with 13 bases in the middle. In germline, CDR1 is SEHNR, CDR2 FQNEAQ (reference sequence). The CDR3 spans 15 residues. The CDR3: CASSFPTDLQETQYF. DNA for the CDR3: TGTGCCAGCAGCTTCCCGACTGATCTGCAAGAGACCCAGTACTTC.

This sequence joins TRBV9 and TRBJ2-1; no firm D call. Germline V gene data show CDR1 as SGDLS and CDR2 as YYNGEE. Trimming stripped 0 bases from V and 8 bases from J, with 18 bases between. This CDR3 has 16 residues. CDR3: CASSVGNLGLGYEQFF. In nucleotides, the CDR3 is TGTGCCAGCAGCGTAGGGAACTTGGGTCTGGGATATGAGCAGTTCTTC. The full variable domain, its missing parts supplied by reference TRBV9 and TRBJ2-1, is DSGVTQTPKHLITATGQRVTLRCSPRSGDLSVYWYQQSLDQGLQFLIQYYNGEERAKGNILERFSAQQFPDLHSELNLSSLELGDSALYFCASSVGNLGLGYEQFFGPGTRLTVL.

The V gene is TRBV7-9, the J gene TRBJ2-7, with D uncertain. The CDR3 is 12 residues long. Germline CDR1 SEHNR, CDR2 FQNEAQ (reference sequence). Trimming stripped 1 base from V and 7 bases from J, with 8 bases between. The CDR3 sequence is CASSLGGREQYF. CDR3 nucleotides: TGTGCCAGCAGCTTAGGAGGCAGGGAGCAGTACTTC.

The CDR3 bases are TGTGCCAGTAGTACTTCCTCGACAGGGCCAACGCATTTT. This sequence encodes CASSTSSTGPTHF. The rearrangement joins TRBV19 to TRBJ1-5; TRBD1 matches 7 bases. V lost 4 bases to trimming and J lost 15 bases; unmatched junction nucleotides: 12. The CDR3 covers 13 residues. Germline V gene sequence: CDR1 LNHDA, CDR2 SQIVND (reference sequence). The variable domain in full, completed from reference TRBV19 and TRBJ1-5, reads DGGITQSPKYLFRKEGQNVTLSCEQNLNHDAMYWYRQDPGQGLRLIYYSQIVNDFQKGDIAEGYSVSREKKESFPLTVTSAQKNPTAFYLCASSTSSTGPTHFGDGTRLSIL.

The gene calls are TRBV6-5 and TRBJ1-1; TRBD1 aligns across 9 bases. J gave up 4 bases and V 2 bases, and 8 bases lay outside the gene matches. The CDR3 has 16 amino acids. CDR1 is MNHEY and CDR2 is SVGAGI in the germline V gene. Here the CDR3 reads CASSYLTGGKGTEAFF. The CDR3 DNA follows: TGTGCCAGCAGTTACCTAACAGGGGGCAAGGGCACTGAAGCTTTCTTT.

The chain joins TRBV7-9 to TRBJ1-2, with D tentatively TRBD1 (6 bases). This CDR3 contains 17 residues. Between the trimmed V and J ends, which lost 5 bases and 4 bases, there was a span of 23 bases. CDR1 is SEHNR and CDR2 is FQNEAQ in the germline V gene (reference sequence). In DNA form, the CDR3 reads TGTGCCAGCAGCCCTACCCAATCTAGGGGGGAAGGCTATGGCTACACCTTC. This translates into CASSPTQSRGEGYGYTF.

The chain joins TRBV29-1 to TRBJ1-1; tentative D call: TRBD1 (6 bases). V lost 3 bases and J lost 6, with 8 bases in between. Germline CDR1 and CDR2: SQVTM and ANQGSEA. This CDR3 contains 11 residues. The CDR3, as DNA: TGCAGCGTTGATCAGGGGTCTGAAGCTTTCTTT. Translating it yields CSVDQGSEAFF.

This sequence joins TRBV19 and TRBJ1-1; D may be TRBD1 (5 bases). The CDR3 extends over 14 amino acids. Looked up from germline, CDR1 is LNHDA and CDR2 is SQIVND (reference sequence). The ends were cut back, 3 bases at V and 7 bases at J, with 15 bases in the middle. The CDR3 sequence is CASSMDGGMGEAFF. CDR3 DNA: TGTGCCAGTAGTATGGATGGGGGAATGGGTGAAGCTTTCTTT.

The DNA of the CDR3 is TGTGCCATCAGACAGGGGGACTCCTACGAGCAGTACTTC. The encoded protein is CAIRQGDSYEQYF. J is TRBJ2-7 and V is TRBV10-3; 8 nucleotides align to TRBD1. CDR3 length: 13 amino acids. V shed 6 bases and J 0 bases; nucleotides not matched to a gene: 1. Germline lookup yields CDR1 ENHRY and CDR2 SYGVKD.

The chain employs TRBV27 and TRBJ2-7; 11 bases are shared with TRBD1. Losses at the gene ends were 5 bases for V and 4 bases for J; bases not matched to a gene: 4. The CDR3 is 14 residues long. The germline CDR1 and CDR2 sequences are MNHEY and SMNVEV (reference sequence). As DNA, the CDR3 is TGTGCCAGCAGTACCGGGACAGGGGGATACGAGCAGTACTTC. Its protein is CASSTGTGGYEQYF.

Note on this clone: This specimen includes other DNA sequences encoding the same CDR3. This chain connects TRBV15 to TRBJ1-5; D gene ambiguous. Trimming pared 0 bases from V and 6 bases from J, leaving 9 bases between. CDR3 length: 14 amino acids. CDR1 and CDR2 (germline): LNHNV, YYDKDF (reference sequence). CDR3 bases: TGTGCCACCAGCAGAGATAGTCGGGGTCAGCCCCAGCATTTT. This codes for CATSRDSRGQPQHF.

This clone has a single count. The genes are TRBV4-1 and TRBJ2-7; D not resolved. The V end lost 1 base, the J end lost 5 bases, and 15 bases lay between the germline ends. The CDR3 length is 15 residues. Germline loops: CDR1 MGHRA, CDR2 YSYEKL. In DNA, the CDR3 is TGCGCCAGCAGCCAAGTCGCGAGACTGGCCGACGAGCAGTACTTC. This sequence encodes CASSQVARLADEQYF.

This chain uses TRBV24-1 with TRBJ2-1; D is uncertain. The germline CDR1 and CDR2 sequences are KGHDR and SFDVKD. This CDR3 has 14 amino acids. V was clipped by 4 bases and J by 7 bases, with 13 bases between them. CDR3 DNA: TGTGCCACCAGTGACCAGACCCGGCGGAATGAGCAGTTCTTC. Its translation is CATSDQTRRNEQFF.

The chain couples TRBV13 to TRBJ2-7; 14 bases fit TRBD2. This CDR3 comprises 15 residues. The V gene's germline CDR1 is PRHDT and CDR2 FYEKMQ (reference sequence). After removal of 5 bases from V and 2 bases from J, the junction contained 2 bases not matched to a gene. CDR3 nucleotides: TGTGCCAGCAGCCGGGGACTAGCGGGAGCCTACGAGCAGTACTTC. Translation gives CASSRGLAGAYEQYF.

The chain recombines TRBV19 with TRBJ2-7; 7 positions match TRBD1. V lost 1 base, J lost 1 base, and 4 bases stayed unmatched. The germline CDR1 and CDR2 sequences are LNHDA and SQIVND (reference sequence). This CDR3 region has 15 residues. The CDR3 DNA reads as TGTGCCAGTAGTATAGCGGCAGGGGGATCCTACGAGCAGTACTTC. Its protein product is CASSIAAGGSYEQYF.

The chain has TRBV3-1 (or the pseudogene TRBV3-2) and TRBJ1-2; 9 bases are shared with TRBD1. The V segment lost 3 bases and the J segment 1 base; nucleotides outside the gene matches: 3. The CDR3 is made up of 15 amino acids. Germline V lookup: CDR1 LGHDT, CDR2 YNNKEL (reference sequence). CDR3 sequence reads: CASSHLTGGNYGYTF. Written as DNA, the CDR3 is TGTGCCAGCAGCCACTTGACAGGGGGTAACTATGGCTACACCTTC.

The chain has TRBV24-1 and TRBJ2-3; D might be TRBD1 (6 bases). Germline loops: CDR1 KGHDR, CDR2 SFDVKD. This CDR3 region has 15 residues. V lost 1 base and J lost 1, with 8 bases in between. The CDR3 region is CATSDFRQGTDTQYF. CDR3 nucleotide sequence: TGTGCCACCAGTGATTTTAGACAGGGCACAGATACGCAGTATTTT.

This sequence joins TRBV11-2 and TRBJ1-1; tentative D call: TRBD1 (6 bases). V lost 5 bases and J 5 bases, leaving 18 bases between the germline ends. CDR1 and CDR2 from the germline V gene are SGHAT and FQNNGV. The CDR3 contains 15 residues. The CDR3 spells CASSPRGGEGTEAFF. The CDR3 DNA is TGTGCCAGCAGCCCTCGCGGGGGCGAAGGAACTGAAGCTTTCTTT.

This chain uses TRBV20-1 with TRBJ2-7; D uncertain. The CDR3 consists of 11 residues. Germline values: CDR1 DFQATT, CDR2 SNEGSKA (reference sequence). V dropped 3 bases and J dropped 5 bases, with 8 bases sitting between them. The CDR3 loop reads CSASMVDEQYF. CDR3 bases: TGCAGTGCTAGCATGGTGGACGAGCAGTACTTC.

The rearrangement uses TRBV6-5 and TRBJ1-1, with D possibly TRBD1 on 6 matching bases. CDR3 length: 13 residues. Germline lookup yields CDR1 MNHEY and CDR2 SVGAGI. With 6 bases removed from V and 7 bases from J, the gap between germline ends came to 15 bases. As DNA, the CDR3 is TGTGCCAGCAGCTCCGGGACACGGGGTGAAGCTTTCTTT. Protein: CASSSGTRGEAFF.